Following are 17 T cell receptor beta chains from one sample sequenced in a study of cytomegalovirus exposure and HLA in healthy donors. Produced via immunoSEQ multiplex PCR; TCRdb's table is partial and in-frame only. The data hold roughly 260,000 clones, with 90% observed a single time. Sequenced input: PBMCs. These receptor sequences come from a woman younger than 35 in good health and CMV-seronegative.

This rearrangement joins TRBV19 to TRBJ2-5; D remains ambiguous. The CDR3 loop spans 13 amino acids. V was cut by 4 bases and J by 1 base, with 7 bases left in between. Germline loops: CDR1 LNHDA, CDR2 SQIVND (reference sequence). Here the CDR3 reads CASSRQFQETQYF. The CDR3 coding sequence is TGTGCCAGTAGTAGGCAGTTCCAAGAGACCCAGTACTTC. The variable domain in full, completed from reference TRBV19 and TRBJ2-5, reads DGGITQSPKYLFRKEGQNVTLSCEQNLNHDAMYWYRQDPGQGLRLIYYSQIVNDFQKGDIAEGYSVSREKKESFPLTVTSAQKNPTAFYLCASSRQFQETQYFGPGTRLLVL.

The rearrangement uses TRBV7-2 and TRBJ2-1, with 7 bases fitting TRBD2. The length of the CDR3 is 15 residues. Trimming took 2 bases from V and 1 from J; bases not matched to a gene: 2. CDR1 SGHTA and CDR2 FQGNSA come from the germline V gene. The CDR3: CASSLRAGSYNEQFF. DNA for the CDR3: TGTGCCAGCAGCTTAAGAGCGGGATCCTACAATGAGCAGTTCTTC.

The chain has TRBV2 and TRBJ2-3, with TRBD1 matching 10 bases. Germline values: CDR1 SNHLY, CDR2 FYNNEI. The CDR3 extends over 17 amino acids. The ends lost 0 bases at V and 1 base at J; junction bases unmatched: 4. The CDR3 sequence is CASSEARTGGGTDTQYF. CDR3 DNA sequence: TGTGCCAGCAGTGAAGCGAGGACAGGGGGGGGCACAGATACGCAGTATTTT.

The rearrangement joins TRBV27 to TRBJ2-3; 10 bases fit TRBD2. Germline loops: CDR1 MNHEY, CDR2 SMNVEV (reference sequence). V gave up 2 bases and J gave up 2 bases; unmatched junction bases: 4. There are 16 residues in the CDR3. This CDR3 reads CASSLKRGGHTDTQYF. The DNA of the CDR3 is TGTGCCAGCAGTTTAAAGCGGGGGGGCCACACAGATACGCAGTATTTT.

This clone was seen only once. The gene calls are TRBV11-2 and TRBJ2-6; no reliable D call. The CDR3 length is 14 residues. Looked up from germline, CDR1 is SGHAT and CDR2 is FQNNGV. Trimming left V 5 bases short and J 0 bases short, with 5 bases between. CDR3 sequence reads: CASSGTSGANVLTF. CDR3 bases: TGTGCCAGCAGCGGCACCTCTGGGGCCAACGTCCTGACTTTC.

The chain employs TRBV6-1 and TRBJ1-2; 7 positions match TRBD1. CDR1 is MNHNS, CDR2 SASEGT, per germline. J lost 3 bases, V lost 4 bases, and 5 bases had no gene match. The CDR3 runs to 14 residues. CDR3 sequence: CASSGTGDHYGYTF. Here the CDR3 DNA reads TGTGCCAGCAGTGGAACAGGGGATCACTATGGCTACACCTTC.

The genes are TRBV5-6 and TRBJ1-4, with 9 bases lining up with TRBD1. The CDR3 spans 14 residues. With 3 bases clipped from V and 7 bases from J, the junction kept 4 bases outside the gene matches. The germline V gene encodes CDR1 SGHDT and CDR2 YYEEEE. The CDR3 sequence is CASSSSGQGEKLFF. In DNA, the CDR3 is TGTGCCAGCAGCTCCTCGGGACAGGGTGAAAAACTGTTTTTT.

The V and J genes are TRBV4-1 and TRBJ2-1; 11 bases align to TRBD2. Trimming removed 3 bases from V and 5 bases from J; junction bases left unmatched: 6. Germline CDR1 is MGHRA and CDR2 is YSYEKL. The CDR3 totals 16 residues. The CDR3 reads CASSHPGTSGHNEQFF. The CDR3 region has the DNA TGCGCCAGCAGCCACCCCGGGACTAGCGGACACAATGAGCAGTTCTTC.

V usage is TRBV28 and J usage is TRBJ2-3; D uncertain. CDR1 and CDR2 from the germline V gene are MDHEN and SYDVKM. The CDR3 loop spans 14 amino acids. V was trimmed by 1 base and J by 2 bases, leaving 7 bases between them. CDR3 in amino acids: CASSLLRITDTQYF. The CDR3 bases are TGTGCCAGCAGTTTATTGAGAATCACAGATACGCAGTATTTT. The whole variable domain, filled in from reference TRBV28 and TRBJ2-3, reads DVKVTQSSRYLVKRTGEKVFLECVQDMDHENMFWYRQDPGLGLRLIYFSYDVKMKEKGDIPEGYSVSREKKERFSLILESASTNQTSMYLCASSLLRITDTQYFGPGTRLTVL.

The DNA for the CDR3 is TGTGCCAGCAGTTACACGGGTCTAGCGGGCGAGCAGTACTTC. Translated: CASSYTGLAGEQYF. This rearrangement joins TRBV6-5 to TRBJ2-7, with 8 bases identical to TRBD2. The germline V gene encodes CDR1 MNHEY and CDR2 SVGAGI. V lost 2 bases to trimming and J lost 6 bases; unmatched junction nucleotides: 6. CDR3 size: 14 residues.

The chain recombines TRBV29-1 with TRBJ2-2; 7 bases are a match to TRBD1. The CDR3 is 15 amino acids. CDR1 and CDR2 (germline): SQVTM, ANQGSEA. The V segment lost 5 bases and the J segment 1 base; nucleotides outside the gene matches: 7. This chain's CDR3 is CSVSLRGLNTGELFF. In nucleotides, the CDR3 is TGCAGCGTTTCACTGAGGGGGCTGAACACCGGGGAGCTGTTTTTT.

V gene TRBV29-1 combines with J gene TRBJ2-1; a weak D match, TRBD2 (5 bases). CDR3 length: 14 residues. CDR1 is SQVTM, CDR2 ANQGSEA, per germline. Trimming took 3 bases from V and 4 from J, leaving 13 bases between them. Written as DNA, the CDR3 is TGCAGCGTTGAGTGGGGTAGCGTATACAATGAGCAGTTCTTC. It is translated as CSVEWGSVYNEQFF.

J is TRBJ2-3 and V is TRBV20-1; maybe TRBD2 (7 bases). CDR3 length: 11 amino acids. Per the germline V gene, CDR1 is DFQATT and CDR2 is SNEGSKA (reference sequence). CDR3 coding DNA: TGCAGCGGGGGGCCGGGAGATACGCAGTATTTT. It codes for CSGGPGDTQYF.

The chain recombines TRBV9 with TRBJ2-3, with 11 bases lining up with TRBD2. Germline V lookup: CDR1 SGDLS, CDR2 YYNGEE. The length of the CDR3 is 15 residues. Trimming cost V 1 base and J 6 bases; bases outside gene matches: 4. The CDR3 DNA sequence: TGTGCCAGCAGCGTAAGACTAGCGGGGTTTGATACGCAGTATTTT. Protein sequence: CASSVRLAGFDTQYF.

The chain couples TRBV18 to TRBJ1-4, with D perhaps matching TRBD1 (5 bases). Germline CDR1 is KGHSH and CDR2 is LQKENI. This CDR3 is built from 15 residues. The V end was cut by 4 bases, the J end by 4 bases, with 13 bases between. For the CDR3, the DNA is TGTGCCAGCTCACTCGACAGAGATGTTAATGAAAAACTGTTTTTT. Its protein product is CASSLDRDVNEKLFF.

This clone appeared once. The chain links TRBV6-4 to TRBJ2-1, with no clear D. V was cut by 3 bases and J by 6 bases, with 9 bases left in between. The germline gives CDR1 MRHNA, CDR2 SNTAGT. The CDR3 is 13 amino acids. The CDR3 spells CASSDGSGNEQFF. As DNA, the CDR3 is TGTGCCAGCAGTGATGGTAGTGGCAATGAGCAGTTCTTC.

The V gene is TRBV28, the J gene TRBJ2-7, with 8 bases fitting TRBD2. The CDR3 contains 16 residues. Germline V CDR1 and CDR2: MDHEN, SYDVKM. Trimming removed 1 base from V and 2 bases from J; junction bases left unmatched: 7. The CDR3 nucleotides are TGTGCCAGCAGTTTATATCTATACGGGGGGGCCTACGAGCAGTACGTC. It specifies CASSLYLYGGAYEQYV.